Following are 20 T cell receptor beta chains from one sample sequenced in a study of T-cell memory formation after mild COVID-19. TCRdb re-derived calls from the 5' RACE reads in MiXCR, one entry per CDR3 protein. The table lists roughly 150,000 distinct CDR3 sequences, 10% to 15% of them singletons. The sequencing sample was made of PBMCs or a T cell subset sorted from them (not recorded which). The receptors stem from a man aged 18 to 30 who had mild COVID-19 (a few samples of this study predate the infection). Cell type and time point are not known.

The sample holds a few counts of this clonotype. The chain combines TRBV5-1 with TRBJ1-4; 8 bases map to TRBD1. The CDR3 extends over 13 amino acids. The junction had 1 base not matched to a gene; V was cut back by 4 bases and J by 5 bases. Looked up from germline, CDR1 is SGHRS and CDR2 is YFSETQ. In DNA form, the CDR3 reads TGCGCCAGCAGCAGGGACAGGAATGAAAAACTGTTTTTT. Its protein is CASSRDRNEKLFF.

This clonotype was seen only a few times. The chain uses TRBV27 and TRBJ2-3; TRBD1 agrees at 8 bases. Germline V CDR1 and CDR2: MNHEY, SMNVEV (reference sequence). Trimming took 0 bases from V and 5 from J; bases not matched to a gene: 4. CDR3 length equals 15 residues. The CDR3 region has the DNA TGTGCCAGCAGTTTATCGATACAGGGGGTAGATACGCAGTATTTT. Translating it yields CASSLSIQGVDTQYF.

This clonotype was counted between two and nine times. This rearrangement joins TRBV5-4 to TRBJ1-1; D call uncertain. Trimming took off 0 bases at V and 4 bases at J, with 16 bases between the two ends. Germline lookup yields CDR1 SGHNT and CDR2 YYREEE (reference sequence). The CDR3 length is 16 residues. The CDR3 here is CASSLVPGLGGTEAFF. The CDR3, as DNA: TGTGCCAGCAGCTTGGTTCCGGGTTTGGGTGGCACTGAAGCTTTCTTT. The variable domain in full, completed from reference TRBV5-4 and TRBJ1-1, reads ETGVTQSPTHLIKTRGQQVTLRCSSQSGHNTVSWYQQALGQGPQFIFQYYREEENGRGNFPPRFSGLQFPNYSSELNVNALELDDSALYLCASSLVPGLGGTEAFFGQGTRLTVV.

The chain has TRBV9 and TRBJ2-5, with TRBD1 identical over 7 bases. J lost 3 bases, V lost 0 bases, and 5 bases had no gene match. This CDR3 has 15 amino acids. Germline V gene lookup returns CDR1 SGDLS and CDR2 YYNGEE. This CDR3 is CASSVEGTEEETQYF. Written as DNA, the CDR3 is TGTGCCAGCAGCGTAGAAGGGACAGAAGAAGAGACCCAGTACTTC.

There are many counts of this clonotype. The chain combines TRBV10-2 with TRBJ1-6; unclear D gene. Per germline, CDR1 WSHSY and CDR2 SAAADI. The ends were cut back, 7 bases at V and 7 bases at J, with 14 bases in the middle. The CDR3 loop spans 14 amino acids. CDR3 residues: CASKMTDRNSPLHF. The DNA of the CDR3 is TGCGCCAGCAAGATGACGGATAGGAATTCACCCCTCCACTTT.

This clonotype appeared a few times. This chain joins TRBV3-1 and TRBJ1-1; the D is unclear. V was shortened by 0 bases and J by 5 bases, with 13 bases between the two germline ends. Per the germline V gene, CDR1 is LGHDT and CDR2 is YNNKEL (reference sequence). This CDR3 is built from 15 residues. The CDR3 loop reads CASSQDNTAGTEAFF. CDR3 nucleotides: TGTGCCAGCAGCCAAGATAACACCGCCGGGACTGAAGCTTTCTTT.

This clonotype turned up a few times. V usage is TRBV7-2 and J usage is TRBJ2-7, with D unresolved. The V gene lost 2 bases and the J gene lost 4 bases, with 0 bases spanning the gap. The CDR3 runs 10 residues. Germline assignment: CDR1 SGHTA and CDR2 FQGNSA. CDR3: CASSLYEQYF. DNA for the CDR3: TGTGCCAGCAGCTTATACGAGCAGTACTTC.

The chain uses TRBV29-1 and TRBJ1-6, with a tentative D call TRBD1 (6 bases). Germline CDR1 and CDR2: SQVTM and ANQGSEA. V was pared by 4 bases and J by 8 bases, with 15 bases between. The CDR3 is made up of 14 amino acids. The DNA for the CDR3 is TGCAGCGTTGGTGGAAGGGGGGTAGATTCACCCCTCCACTTT. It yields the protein CSVGGRGVDSPLHF.

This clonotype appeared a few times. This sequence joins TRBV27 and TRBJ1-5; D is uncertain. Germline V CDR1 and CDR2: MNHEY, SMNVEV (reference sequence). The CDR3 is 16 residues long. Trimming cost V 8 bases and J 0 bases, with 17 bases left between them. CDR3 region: CASSIYGGYSNQPQHF. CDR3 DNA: TGTGCCAGCTCCATTTACGGCGGGTATAGCAATCAGCCCCAGCATTTT.

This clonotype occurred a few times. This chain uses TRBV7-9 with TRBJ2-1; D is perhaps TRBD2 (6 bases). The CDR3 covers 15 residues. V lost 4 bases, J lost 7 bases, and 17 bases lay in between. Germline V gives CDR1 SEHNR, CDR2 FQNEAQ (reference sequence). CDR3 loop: CASSSRGAPGNEQFF. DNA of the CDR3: TGTGCCAGCAGCTCGCGGGGAGCGCCGGGAAATGAGCAGTTCTTC.

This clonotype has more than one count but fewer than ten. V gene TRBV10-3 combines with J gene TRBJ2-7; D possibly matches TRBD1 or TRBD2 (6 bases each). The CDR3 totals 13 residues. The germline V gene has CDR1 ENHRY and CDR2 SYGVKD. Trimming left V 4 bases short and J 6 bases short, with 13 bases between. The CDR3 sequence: CAISVSRGGEQYF. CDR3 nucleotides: TGTGCCATCAGTGTATCCAGGGGAGGCGAGCAGTACTTC.

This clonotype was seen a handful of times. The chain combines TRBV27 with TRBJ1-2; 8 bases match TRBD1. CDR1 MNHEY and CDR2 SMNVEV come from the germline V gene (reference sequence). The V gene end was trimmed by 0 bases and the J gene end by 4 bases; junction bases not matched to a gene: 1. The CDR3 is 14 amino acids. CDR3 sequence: CASSLSGQVYGYTF. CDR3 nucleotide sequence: TGTGCCAGCAGTTTATCGGGACAGGTCTATGGCTACACCTTC.

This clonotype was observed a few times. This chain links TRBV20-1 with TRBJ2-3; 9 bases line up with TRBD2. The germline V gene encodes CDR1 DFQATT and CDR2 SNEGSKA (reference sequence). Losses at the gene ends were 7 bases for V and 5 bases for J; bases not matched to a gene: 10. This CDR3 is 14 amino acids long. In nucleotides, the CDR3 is TGCAGTGTGCCGCGGGGGGGTCTGGGAGATACGCAGTATTTT. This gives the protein CSVPRGGLGDTQYF.

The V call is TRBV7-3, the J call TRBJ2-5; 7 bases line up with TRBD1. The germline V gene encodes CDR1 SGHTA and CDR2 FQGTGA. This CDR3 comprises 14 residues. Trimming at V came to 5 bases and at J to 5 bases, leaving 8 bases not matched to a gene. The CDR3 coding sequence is TGTGCCAGCAGCCCGCGACAGGGATCGGAGACCCAGTACTTC. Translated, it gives CASSPRQGSETQYF.

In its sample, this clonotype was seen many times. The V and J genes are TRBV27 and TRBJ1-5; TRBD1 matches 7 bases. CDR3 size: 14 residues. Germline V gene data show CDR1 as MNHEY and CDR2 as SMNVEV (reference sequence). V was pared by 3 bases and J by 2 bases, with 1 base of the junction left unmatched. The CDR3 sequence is CASSFGQGNQPQHF. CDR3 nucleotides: TGTGCCAGCAGTTTTGGACAGGGCAATCAGCCCCAGCATTTT.

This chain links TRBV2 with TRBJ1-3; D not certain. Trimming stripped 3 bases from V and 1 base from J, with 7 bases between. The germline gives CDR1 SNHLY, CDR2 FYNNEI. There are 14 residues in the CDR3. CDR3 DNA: TGTGCCAGCAGTGACCGATTTTCTGGAAACACCATATATTTT. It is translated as CASSDRFSGNTIYF.

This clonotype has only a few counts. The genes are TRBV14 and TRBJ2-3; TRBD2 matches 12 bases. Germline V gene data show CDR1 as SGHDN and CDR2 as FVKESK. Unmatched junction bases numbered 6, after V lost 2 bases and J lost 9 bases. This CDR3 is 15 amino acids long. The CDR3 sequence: CASSQKTLAGGTQYF. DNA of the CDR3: TGTGCCAGCAGCCAAAAGACTCTAGCGGGGGGGACGCAGTATTTT. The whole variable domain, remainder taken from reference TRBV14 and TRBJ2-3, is EAGVTQFPSHSVIEKGQTVTLRCDPISGHDNLYWYRRVMGKEIKFLLHFVKESKQDESGMPNNRFLAERTGGTYSTLKVQPAELEDSGVYFCASSQKTLAGGTQYFGPGTRLTVL.

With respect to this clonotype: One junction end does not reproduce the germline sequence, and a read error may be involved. DNA of the CDR3: TGTGCTAGCAGCTGGGACAGGGACTTGTTCCAGTACTTC. It translates to CASSWDRDLFQYF. This chain links TRBV7-7 with TRBJ2-5; 9 nucleotides match TRBD1. Germline CDR1 reads SSHAT; CDR2 reads FNYEAQ (reference sequence). The length of the CDR3 is 13 residues.

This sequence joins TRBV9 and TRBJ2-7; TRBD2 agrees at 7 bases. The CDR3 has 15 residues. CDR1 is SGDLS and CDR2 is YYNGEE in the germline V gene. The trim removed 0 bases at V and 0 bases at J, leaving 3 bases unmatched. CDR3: CASSVGGDYSYEQYF. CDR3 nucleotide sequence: TGTGCCAGCAGCGTAGGAGGGGACTACTCCTACGAGCAGTACTTC.

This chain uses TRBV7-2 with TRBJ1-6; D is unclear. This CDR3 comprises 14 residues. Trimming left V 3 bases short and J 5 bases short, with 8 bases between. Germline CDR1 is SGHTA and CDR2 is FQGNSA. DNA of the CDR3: TGTGCCAGCAGCTTGGGGAATAATAATTCACCCCTCCACTTT. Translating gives CASSLGNNNSPLHF.